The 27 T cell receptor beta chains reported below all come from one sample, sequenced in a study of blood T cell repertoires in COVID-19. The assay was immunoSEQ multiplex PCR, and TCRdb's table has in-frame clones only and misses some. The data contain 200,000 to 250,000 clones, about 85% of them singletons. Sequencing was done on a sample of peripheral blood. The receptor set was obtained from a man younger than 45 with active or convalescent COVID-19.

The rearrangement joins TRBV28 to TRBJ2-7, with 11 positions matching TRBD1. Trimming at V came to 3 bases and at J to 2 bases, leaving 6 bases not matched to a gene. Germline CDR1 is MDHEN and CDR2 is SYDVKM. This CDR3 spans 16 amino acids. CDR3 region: CASSFSDRGPAYEQYF. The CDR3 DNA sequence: TGTGCCAGCAGTTTCTCGGACAGGGGGCCTGCCTACGAGCAGTACTTC.

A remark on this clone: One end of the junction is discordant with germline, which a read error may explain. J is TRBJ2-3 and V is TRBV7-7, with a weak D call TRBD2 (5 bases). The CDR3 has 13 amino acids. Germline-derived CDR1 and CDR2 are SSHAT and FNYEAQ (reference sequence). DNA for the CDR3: TGTGCTAGCAGCTTAGTAGGAGGTGATACGCAGTATTTT. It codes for CASSLVGGDTQYF.

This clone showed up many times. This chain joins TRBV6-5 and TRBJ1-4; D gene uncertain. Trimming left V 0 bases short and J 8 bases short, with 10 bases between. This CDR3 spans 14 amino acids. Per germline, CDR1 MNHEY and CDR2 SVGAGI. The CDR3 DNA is TGTGCCAGCAGTTACTCCCAGAGAGGGGAAAAACTGTTTTTT. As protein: CASSYSQRGEKLFF.

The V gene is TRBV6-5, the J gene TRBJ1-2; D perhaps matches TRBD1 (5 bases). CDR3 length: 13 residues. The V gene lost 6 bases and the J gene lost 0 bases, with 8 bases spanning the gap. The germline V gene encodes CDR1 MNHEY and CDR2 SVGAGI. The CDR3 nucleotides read TGTGCCAGCAGAACAGGAGCTAACTATGGCTACACCTTC. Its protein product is CASRTGANYGYTF.

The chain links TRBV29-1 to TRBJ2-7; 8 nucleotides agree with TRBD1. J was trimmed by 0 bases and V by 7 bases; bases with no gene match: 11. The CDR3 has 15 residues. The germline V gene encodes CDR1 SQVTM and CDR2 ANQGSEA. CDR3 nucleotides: TGCAGCGCCGAGGATACAGGGGGTTCCTCCTACGAGCAGTACTTC. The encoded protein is CSAEDTGGSSYEQYF.

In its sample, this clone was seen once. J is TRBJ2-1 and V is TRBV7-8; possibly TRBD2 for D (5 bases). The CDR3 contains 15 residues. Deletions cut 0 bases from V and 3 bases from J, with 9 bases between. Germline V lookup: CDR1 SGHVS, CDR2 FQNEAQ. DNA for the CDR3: TGTGCCAGCAGCTTAGCGGGAGTTATCTACAATGAGCAGTTCTTC. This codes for CASSLAGVIYNEQFF.

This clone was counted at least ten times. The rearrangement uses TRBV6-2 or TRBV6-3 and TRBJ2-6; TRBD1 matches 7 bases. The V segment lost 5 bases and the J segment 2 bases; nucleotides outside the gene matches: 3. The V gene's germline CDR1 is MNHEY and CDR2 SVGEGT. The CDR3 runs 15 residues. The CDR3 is CASSLTGPGANVLTF. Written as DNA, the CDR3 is TGTGCCAGCAGTCTGACAGGGCCTGGGGCCAACGTCCTGACTTTC.

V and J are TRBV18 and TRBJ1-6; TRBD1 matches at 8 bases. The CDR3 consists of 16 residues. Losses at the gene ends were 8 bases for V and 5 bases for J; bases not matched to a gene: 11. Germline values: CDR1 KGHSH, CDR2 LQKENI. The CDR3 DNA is TGTGCCAGCACGCCACAGGGGGTTGGTGATAATTCACCCCTCCACTTT. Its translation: CASTPQGVGDNSPLHF. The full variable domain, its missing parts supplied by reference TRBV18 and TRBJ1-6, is NAGVMQNPRHLVRRRGQEARLRCSPMKGHSHVYWYRQLPEEGLKFMVYLQKENIIDESGMPKERFSAEFPKEGPSILRIQQVVRGDSAAYFCASTPQGVGDNSPLHFGNGTRLTVT.

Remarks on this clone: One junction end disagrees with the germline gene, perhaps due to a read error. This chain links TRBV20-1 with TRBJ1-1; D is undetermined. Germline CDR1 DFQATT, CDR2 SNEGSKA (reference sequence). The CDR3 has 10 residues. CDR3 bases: TGCAGTGCTAGGGCCACTAAAGCTTTCTTT. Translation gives CSARATKAFF.

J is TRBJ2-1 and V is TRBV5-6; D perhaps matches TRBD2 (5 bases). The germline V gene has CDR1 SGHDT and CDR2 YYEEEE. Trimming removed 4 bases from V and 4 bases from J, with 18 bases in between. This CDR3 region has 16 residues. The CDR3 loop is CASSKQADWPYNEQFF. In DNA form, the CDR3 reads TGTGCCAGCAGCAAGCAGGCGGACTGGCCGTACAATGAGCAGTTCTTC.

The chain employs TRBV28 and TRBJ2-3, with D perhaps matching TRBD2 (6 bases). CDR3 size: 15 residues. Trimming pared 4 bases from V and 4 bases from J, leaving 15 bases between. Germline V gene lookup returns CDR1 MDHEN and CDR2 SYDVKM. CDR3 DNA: TGTGCCAGCAGTTCCCCCGGCAGGGAGGCAGATACGCAGTATTTT. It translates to CASSSPGREADTQYF.

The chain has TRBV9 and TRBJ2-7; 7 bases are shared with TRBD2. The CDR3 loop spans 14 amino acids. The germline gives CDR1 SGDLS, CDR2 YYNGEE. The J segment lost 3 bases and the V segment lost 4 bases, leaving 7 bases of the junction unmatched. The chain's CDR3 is CASSPMGGNYEQYF. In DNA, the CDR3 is TGTGCCAGCAGCCCGATGGGGGGGAACTACGAGCAGTACTTC.

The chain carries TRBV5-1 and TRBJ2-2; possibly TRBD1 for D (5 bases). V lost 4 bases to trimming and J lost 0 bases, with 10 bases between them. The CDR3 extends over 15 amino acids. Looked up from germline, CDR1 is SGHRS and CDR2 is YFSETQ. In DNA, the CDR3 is TGCGCCAGCAGCCCACAGGCCACGAACACCGGGGAGCTGTTTTTT. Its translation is CASSPQATNTGELFF.

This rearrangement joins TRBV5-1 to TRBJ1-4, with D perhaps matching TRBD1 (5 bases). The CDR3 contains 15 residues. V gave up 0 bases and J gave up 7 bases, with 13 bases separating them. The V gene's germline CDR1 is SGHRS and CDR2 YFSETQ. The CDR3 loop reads CASSLESGRGEKLFF. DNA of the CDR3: TGCGCCAGCAGCTTGGAGTCGGGGCGGGGTGAAAAACTGTTTTTT. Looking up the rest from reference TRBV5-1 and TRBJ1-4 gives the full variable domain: KAGVTQTPRYLIKTRGQQVTLSCSPISGHRSVSWYQQTPGQGLQFLFEYFSETQRNKGNFPGRFSGRQFSNSRSEMNVSTLELGDSALYLCASSLESGRGEKLFFGSGTQLSVL.

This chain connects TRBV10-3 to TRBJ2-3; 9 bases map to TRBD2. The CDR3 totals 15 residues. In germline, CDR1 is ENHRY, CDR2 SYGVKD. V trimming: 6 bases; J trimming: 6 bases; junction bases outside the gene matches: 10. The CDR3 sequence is CAISPGLAVSDTQYF. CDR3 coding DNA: TGTGCCATCAGCCCGGGACTAGCCGTGTCGGATACGCAGTATTTT.

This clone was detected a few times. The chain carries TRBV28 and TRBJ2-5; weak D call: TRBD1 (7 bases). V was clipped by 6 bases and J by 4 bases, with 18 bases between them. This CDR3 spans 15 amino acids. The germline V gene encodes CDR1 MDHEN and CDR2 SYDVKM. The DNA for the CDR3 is TGTGCCAGCAGCCCCCCCAGGGGGAGGCGAGAGACCCAGTACTTC. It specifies CASSPPRGRRETQYF.

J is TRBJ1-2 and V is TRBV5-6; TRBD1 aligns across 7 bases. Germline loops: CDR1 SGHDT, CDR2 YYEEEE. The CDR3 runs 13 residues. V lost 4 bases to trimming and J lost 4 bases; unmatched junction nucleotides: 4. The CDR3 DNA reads TGTGCCAGCAGCCTGGGACAGCTCTATGGCTACACCTTC. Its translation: CASSLGQLYGYTF.

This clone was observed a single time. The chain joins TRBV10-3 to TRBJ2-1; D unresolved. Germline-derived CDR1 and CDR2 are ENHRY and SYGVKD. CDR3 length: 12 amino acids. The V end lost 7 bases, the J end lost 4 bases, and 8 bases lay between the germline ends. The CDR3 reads CAIMAEYNEQFF. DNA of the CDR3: TGTGCCATCATGGCGGAGTACAATGAGCAGTTCTTC.

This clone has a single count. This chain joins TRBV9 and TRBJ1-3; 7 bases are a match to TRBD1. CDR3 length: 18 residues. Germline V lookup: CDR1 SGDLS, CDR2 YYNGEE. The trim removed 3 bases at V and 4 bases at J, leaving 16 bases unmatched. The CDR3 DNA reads TGTGCCAGCAGCGAGACCGGGACAGAGATCGCCCCCGGAAACACCATATATTTT. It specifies CASSETGTEIAPGNTIYF.

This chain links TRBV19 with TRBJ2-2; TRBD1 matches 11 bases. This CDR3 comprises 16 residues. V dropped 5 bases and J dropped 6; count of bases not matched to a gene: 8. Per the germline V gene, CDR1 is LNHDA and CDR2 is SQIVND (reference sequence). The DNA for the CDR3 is TGTGCCAGTAGTCGGTGGACAGGGGGCGCGCCCGGGGAGCTGTTTTTT. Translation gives CASSRWTGGAPGELFF.

CDR3 sequence (DNA): TGTGCCAGCAGCTTGGGGGCCCTGGGTGAGCAGTTCTTC. Its translation: CASSLGALGEQFF. The rearrangement links TRBV7-9 to TRBJ2-1, with TRBD1 as a possible D gene (6 bases). The CDR3 has 13 residues. CDR1 and CDR2 (germline): SEHNR, FQNEAQ (reference sequence). Trimming took off 3 bases at V and 9 bases at J, with 12 bases between the two ends.

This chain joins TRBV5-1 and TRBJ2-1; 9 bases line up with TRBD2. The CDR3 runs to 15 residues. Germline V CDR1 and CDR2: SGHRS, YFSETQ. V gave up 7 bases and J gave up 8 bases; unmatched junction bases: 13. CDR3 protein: CASGRTGTSLDEQFF. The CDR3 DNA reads TGCGCCAGCGGAAGGACCGGGACTAGCCTCGATGAGCAGTTCTTC. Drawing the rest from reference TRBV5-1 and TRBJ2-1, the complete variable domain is KAGVTQTPRYLIKTRGQQVTLSCSPISGHRSVSWYQQTPGQGLQFLFEYFSETQRNKGNFPGRFSGRQFSNSRSEMNVSTLELGDSALYLCASGRTGTSLDEQFFGPGTRLTVL.

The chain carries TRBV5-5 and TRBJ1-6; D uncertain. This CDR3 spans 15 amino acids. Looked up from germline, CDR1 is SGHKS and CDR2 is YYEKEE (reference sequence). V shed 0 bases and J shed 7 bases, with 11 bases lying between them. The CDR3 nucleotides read TGTGCCAGCAGCTTGGTTTCAGGCGTGAATTCACCCCTCCACTTT. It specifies CASSLVSGVNSPLHF.

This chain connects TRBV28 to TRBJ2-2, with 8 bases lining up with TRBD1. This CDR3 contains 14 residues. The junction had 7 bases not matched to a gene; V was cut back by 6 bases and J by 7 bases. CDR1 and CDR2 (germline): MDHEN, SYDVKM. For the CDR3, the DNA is TGTGCCAGCAGCCAGGGACAGGTCCTCGGGGAGCTGTTTTTT. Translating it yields CASSQGQVLGELFF.

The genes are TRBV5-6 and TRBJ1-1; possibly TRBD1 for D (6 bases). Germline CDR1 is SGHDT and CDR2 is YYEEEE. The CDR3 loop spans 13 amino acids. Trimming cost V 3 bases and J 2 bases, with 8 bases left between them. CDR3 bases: TGTGCCAGCAGCTGGACAGTTAACACTGAAGCTTTCTTT. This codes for CASSWTVNTEAFF.

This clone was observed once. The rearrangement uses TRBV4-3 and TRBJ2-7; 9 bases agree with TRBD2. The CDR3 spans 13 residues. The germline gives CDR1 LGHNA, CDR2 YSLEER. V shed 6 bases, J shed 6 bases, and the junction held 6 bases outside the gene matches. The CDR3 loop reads CASSGGRASEQYF. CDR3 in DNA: TGCGCCAGCAGTGGCGGGAGGGCCTCCGAGCAGTACTTC.

CDR3 sequence: CASFGSWNNEQFF. The DNA for the CDR3 is TGTGCCAGTTTCGGGAGCTGGAACAATGAGCAGTTCTTC. The genes are TRBV25-1 and TRBJ2-1, with D perhaps matching TRBD2 (6 bases). CDR3 length: 13 residues. With 9 bases removed from V and 5 bases from J, the gap between germline ends came to 14 bases. CDR1 MGHDK and CDR2 SYGVNS come from the germline V gene.